This TCR beta chain was retrieved from a study of CD8 T cells in Susac syndrome (dated by TCRdb to about 2019). Some background on the complete study: Whether CD8+ T cell activation and differentiation in Susac syndrome was antigen driven was tested using repertoire sequencing. The study compared CD8+ T cell repertoire clonality among eleven to twelve healthy donors, around 14 Susac syndrome patients and roughly 15 multiple sclerosis patients.

The germline V gene (reference sequence) provides CDR1 DFQATT and CDR2 SNEGSKA. From the cysteine through the phenylalanine, the CDR3 covers 15 amino acids. Solely the CDR3 DNA is kept, with 45 bases framed from the first base. V is pared back by 0 bases and J by 1 base, with 10 bases lying between the germline termini. On this clonotype: It has no known antigen specificity. The sample holds no much larger clone one base away, and base qualities are not on file.

On the study overall, not on this receptor specifically: The TCR sequencing and HLA analysis was acknowledged to have included a relatively small number of individuals.

RNA was extracted using the RNeasy kit, and roughly 0.45 to 1 microgram was reverse transcribed with random hexamers. The immunoSEQ multiplex PCR assay, which covers 54 Vbeta and 13 Jbeta segments, was used to amplify TCR beta CDR3 regions. Bias from PCR amplification was corrected by using a synthetic template baseline for primer optimization and for computational correction. In the source study's methods: Reads were annotated to V, D and J genes according to IMGT and were analyzed with immunoSEQ Analyzer, with only productive sequences retained. Clonality was calculated as one minus the Shannon entropy normalized by log2 of the number of productive unique sequences. Public and private clones were assessed among the 100 most prevalent clones of each patient and control. Clones were defined as Susac-specific if absent from the healthy and MS cohorts, from under 1,200 published viral clones and from other ImmuneACCESS disease sequences. The public reads were reanalyzed by TCRdb: fastp trimming at Q25, MiXCR alignment, in-frame beta chains only. Rows with one shared CDR3 protein collapse into an entry with the most common genes and DNA. None of the V and J calls come from the authors' own analysis; TCRdb made them. The sample table records hundreds of thousands of distinct CDR3 sequences; 70% to 90% of these occur just once. Around 0.21% of the sample goes to the ten largest clones.

High-throughput TCR beta sequencing profiled peripheral blood CD8+ and CD4+ T cells from healthy donors, Susac syndrome patients and multiple sclerosis patients. Multiple sclerosis controls were treatment-naive patients with stable or active relapsing-remitting disease fulfilling revised McDonald criteria. CD8+ TEMRA cells were enriched by FACS, while bulk CD8+ and CD4+ T cells were purified by magnetic negative isolation. Blood was collected in EDTA tubes and processed within 24 hours, with PBMCs isolated through density gradient centrifugation. PBMCs intended for TCR sequencing were cryopreserved in liquid nitrogen and thawed later in a water bath at 37 degrees C. A purity of at least 90% was achieved for sorted or isolated CD4+, CD8+ and CD8+ TEMRA cells.

Sequenced: CD8+ T cells from PBMCs. The origin of this receptor is a human donor with multiple sclerosis. The chain joins TRBV20-1 to TRBJ1-5; the D gene lacks a confident call. The DNA sequence is TGCAGTGCTAGAGATGGGAGTGTGAGCAATCAGCCCCAGCATTTT. This translates into CSARDGSVSNQPQHF.